One and the same sample provided the 26 T cell receptor beta chains below, sequenced in a study of beta chain features in type 1 diabetes. TCRB transcripts that were expressed got sequenced, as all of the isolated RNA had been reverse transcribed. Sequencing used immunoSEQ multiplex PCR; TCRdb keeps in-frame clones, though not all of them. Seen here are 900,000 or so clones, 17% observed once, and the top ten hold about 0.025%. Specimen: naive CD4+ T cells from blood. The receptors stem from a woman aged 18 to 35 in good health.

The chain couples TRBV2 to TRBJ2-2; 10 bases fit TRBD2. Unmatched junction bases numbered 6, after V lost 4 bases and J lost 7 bases. This CDR3 has 15 amino acids. The germline V gene encodes CDR1 SNHLY and CDR2 FYNNEI. For the CDR3, the DNA is TGTGCCAGCAGTGGGAGCGGGAGGGGCGGCGGGGAGCTGTTTTTT. Amino acid sequence: CASSGSGRGGGELFF.

This clone has only a few counts. The rearrangement joins TRBV4-2 to TRBJ2-3; the match to TRBD2 covers 8 bases. The V gene's germline CDR1 is LGHNA and CDR2 YNFKEQ. The CDR3 length is 18 residues. V shed 0 bases and J 3 bases; nucleotides not matched to a gene: 11. The CDR3 spells CASSQDRTGSGRTDTQYF. The CDR3 DNA reads TGTGCCAGCAGCCAAGATAGGACGGGAAGCGGGAGAACAGATACGCAGTATTTT.

Remarks on this clone: Other DNA sequences in this specimen translate into the identical CDR3. This rearrangement joins TRBV5-6 to TRBJ2-7; D is unresolved. Germline V gene sequence: CDR1 SGHDT, CDR2 YYEEEE. The CDR3 sequence is 11 residues long. With 1 base removed from V and 5 bases from J, the gap between germline ends came to 4 bases. The CDR3 DNA reads TGTGCCAGCAGCTTGCTCCACGAGCAGTACTTC. The encoded protein is CASSLLHEQYF.

This clone has just a few counts. This chain connects TRBV11-3 to TRBJ2-3, with 8 bases that match TRBD1. The germline CDR1 and CDR2 sequences are SGHNT and YENEEA. Losses at the gene ends were 0 bases for V and 8 bases for J; bases not matched to a gene: 7. There are 15 residues in the CDR3. CDR3 in amino acids: CASSLDPGQGSTQYF. The CDR3 nucleotides are TGTGCCAGCAGCTTAGACCCCGGACAGGGAAGTACGCAGTATTTT.

This clone was counted between two and nine times. The chain links TRBV9 to TRBJ2-1, with unresolved D. This CDR3 has 14 amino acids. From germline, CDR1 is SGDLS and CDR2 YYNGEE. The V end lost 0 bases, the J end lost 6 bases, and 10 bases lay between the germline ends. For the CDR3, the DNA is TGTGCCAGCAGCGTAGCATTCGGTCGCAATGAGCAGTTCTTC. It encodes CASSVAFGRNEQFF.

This clone was recorded a few times. This rearrangement joins TRBV5-6 to TRBJ2-5; D unresolved. With the DNA end fitting TRBJ2-7 better, the J assignment may be wrong. Germline lookup yields CDR1 SGHDT and CDR2 YYEEEE. The CDR3 is 11 amino acids. CDR3 in DNA: TGTGCCAGCAGTATCAACAACGAGCAGTACTTC. Translation: CASSINNEQYF.

The gene calls are TRBV6-5 and TRBJ1-1, with 7 bases aligning to TRBD1. V shed 0 bases, J shed 6 bases, and the junction held 4 bases outside the gene matches. There are 14 residues in the CDR3. Per germline, CDR1 MNHEY and CDR2 SVGAGI. CDR3 nucleotides: TGTGCCAGCAGTTACTCGGGCAGGGGGGCTGAAGCTTTCTTT. Protein sequence: CASSYSGRGAEAFF.

This clone appeared a few times. CDR3: CASSGSRGFTGELFF. CDR3 bases: TGTGCCAGCAGCGGAAGCCGGGGCTTCACCGGGGAGCTGTTTTTT. The chain joins TRBV9 to TRBJ2-2, with D perhaps assigned TRBD1 or TRBD2 (5 bases each). The germline V and J ends were trimmed by 3 bases and 4 bases, with 13 bases remaining between them. Germline V lookup: CDR1 SGDLS, CDR2 YYNGEE. The CDR3 extends over 15 amino acids.

This clone has only a few counts. The chain has TRBV18 and TRBJ2-1, with TRBD2 as a possible D gene (6 bases). Trimming removed 2 bases from V and 7 bases from J, with 15 bases in between. Per the germline V gene, CDR1 is KGHSH and CDR2 is LQKENI. The CDR3 spans 15 residues. The CDR3 region has the DNA TGTGCCAGCTCACCAGTCGCGGGGATTGGGAATGAGCAGTTCTTC. It is translated as CASSPVAGIGNEQFF.

V is TRBV4-3 and J is TRBJ2-1; the D is unclear. This CDR3 spans 15 amino acids. The germline V gene encodes CDR1 LGHNA and CDR2 YSLEER. Trimming removed 4 bases at V and 1 base at J, with 11 bases between. In nucleotides, the CDR3 is TGCGCCAGCAGCCCCGGATGGACGTCCTACAATGAGCAGTTCTTC. This sequence encodes CASSPGWTSYNEQFF.

There are a few counts of this clone. As DNA, the CDR3 is TGCGCCAGCAGCTCAGATGGGAGGCCCACAGATACGCAGTATTTT. This translates into CASSSDGRPTDTQYF. The genes are TRBV4-1 and TRBJ2-3; D is perhaps TRBD2 (6 bases). V dropped 5 bases and J dropped 2 bases, with 14 bases sitting between them. Germline assignment: CDR1 MGHRA and CDR2 YSYEKL. This CDR3 has 15 residues.

V usage is TRBV6-6 and J usage is TRBJ2-2; 7 positions agree with TRBD2. Germline V gene data show CDR1 as MNHNY and CDR2 as SVGAGI (reference sequence). CDR3 length: 15 residues. V was pared by 2 bases and J by 1 base, with 1 base of the junction left unmatched. CDR3 sequence reads: CASSYSGVNTGELFF. DNA of the CDR3: TGTGCCAGCAGTTACAGCGGGGTGAACACCGGGGAGCTGTTTTTT.

This clone was detected a few times. The chain recombines TRBV19 with TRBJ2-7, with 13 bases that match TRBD2. Unmatched junction bases numbered 4, after V lost 5 bases and J lost 0 bases. In germline, CDR1 is LNHDA, CDR2 SQIVND (reference sequence). The CDR3 sequence is 16 residues long. The chain's CDR3 is CASSQTSGRASYEQYF. CDR3 nucleotides: TGTGCCAGTAGTCAAACTAGCGGGAGGGCCTCCTACGAGCAGTACTTC.

This clone was detected a few times. The chain couples TRBV28 to TRBJ2-7, with a weak D call TRBD2 (6 bases). CDR1 and CDR2 (germline): MDHEN, SYDVKM. The V end was cut by 3 bases, the J end by 12 bases, with 15 bases between. This CDR3 is built from 12 residues. The CDR3 here is CASSLAGLIRYF. CDR3 nucleotides: TGTGCCAGCAGTTTGGCGGGATTGATTCGGTACTTC.

The chain combines TRBV19 with TRBJ1-5, with D possibly being TRBD1 (5 bases). From germline, CDR1 is LNHDA and CDR2 SQIVND (reference sequence). The ends were cut back, 5 bases at V and 5 bases at J, with 19 bases in the middle. This CDR3 region has 16 residues. CDR3 sequence (DNA): TGTGCCAGTAGTCCCGGGACCGGCCTTCCGGATCAGCCCCAGCATTTT. It encodes CASSPGTGLPDQPQHF.

This clone occurred a few times. This chain links TRBV5-5 with TRBJ2-1; D is possibly TRBD2 (5 bases). Trimming removed 6 bases from V and 5 bases from J, with 9 bases in between. Germline V gene lookup returns CDR1 SGHKS and CDR2 YYEKEE (reference sequence). The CDR3 has 12 residues. In nucleotides, the CDR3 is TGTGCCAGCATGGACTGGGACAATGAGCAGTTCTTC. This gives the protein CASMDWDNEQFF.

This rearrangement joins TRBV28 to TRBJ1-1; unclear D gene. V was cut by 6 bases and J by 9 bases, with 11 bases left in between. Germline CDR1 is MDHEN and CDR2 is SYDVKM. The CDR3 length is 11 residues. The CDR3 loop is CASSTERKAFF. The CDR3 DNA reads TGTGCCAGCAGCACAGAGCGAAAAGCTTTCTTT. The full variable domain, in which reference TRBV28 and TRBJ1-1 provide the parts outside the CDR3, is DVKVTQSSRYLVKRTGEKVFLECVQDMDHENMFWYRQDPGLGLRLIYFSYDVKMKEKGDIPEGYSVSREKKERFSLILESASTNQTSMYLCASSTERKAFFGQGTRLTVV.

J is TRBJ2-1 and V is TRBV7-9, with D uncertain. The CDR3 covers 13 residues. Trimming took off 5 bases at V and 0 bases at J, with 5 bases between the two ends. The germline V gene has CDR1 SEHNR and CDR2 FQNEAQ (reference sequence). The CDR3, as DNA: TGTGCCAGCAGCGGTGGCTCCTACAATGAGCAGTTCTTC. Its protein product is CASSGGSYNEQFF.

This clone was observed a handful of times. V and J are TRBV28 and TRBJ2-7; 9 bases fit TRBD1. V was pared by 1 base and J by 5 bases, with 9 bases of the junction left unmatched. Per germline, CDR1 MDHEN and CDR2 SYDVKM. The CDR3 length is 16 residues. CDR3: CASSLSGGQGRNEQYF. CDR3 DNA: TGTGCCAGCAGTTTATCGGGGGGACAGGGAAGGAACGAGCAGTACTTC.

This clone was counted between two and nine times. The chain is built from TRBV19 and TRBJ2-1; 9 positions match TRBD2. V dropped 3 bases and J dropped 10; count of bases not matched to a gene: 7. The CDR3 contains 14 residues. Germline V gives CDR1 LNHDA, CDR2 SQIVND (reference sequence). The CDR3 loop is CASSMRLAGREQFF. CDR3 in DNA: TGTGCCAGTAGTATGAGGCTAGCGGGACGGGAGCAGTTCTTC.

As to this clone: Compared with germline, one end of the junction differs, possibly owing to a read error. This sequence joins TRBV7-7 and TRBJ2-2; 7 positions match TRBD2. CDR3 length: 17 residues. Germline CDR1 reads SSHAT; CDR2 reads FNYEAQ (reference sequence). The CDR3 sequence: CASSLYPREEVTGELFF. DNA for the CDR3: TGTGCTAGCAGCTTATATCCCCGGGAGGAGGTCACCGGGGAGCTGTTTTTT.

This clone was counted between two and nine times. V gene TRBV11-2 combines with J gene TRBJ1-1, with D perhaps TRBD1 (6 bases). V dropped 5 bases and J dropped 4 bases, with 17 bases sitting between them. From germline, CDR1 is SGHAT and CDR2 FQNNGV. The CDR3 totals 15 residues. Here the CDR3 DNA reads TGTGCCAGCAGCCGATACAACAGGGTCGGCACTGAAGCTTTCTTT. As protein: CASSRYNRVGTEAFF.

This clone came up a few times. The V call is TRBV28, the J call TRBJ1-4; the match to TRBD1 covers 7 bases. The CDR3 totals 12 residues. The germline V gene has CDR1 MDHEN and CDR2 SYDVKM. Trimming removed 6 bases from V and 11 bases from J; junction bases left unmatched: 6. CDR3 residues: CASSPTGKKLFF. Written as DNA, the CDR3 is TGTGCCAGCAGCCCGACAGGGAAGAAACTGTTTTTT. The whole variable domain, remainder taken from reference TRBV28 and TRBJ1-4, is DVKVTQSSRYLVKRTGEKVFLECVQDMDHENMFWYRQDPGLGLRLIYFSYDVKMKEKGDIPEGYSVSREKKERFSLILESASTNQTSMYLCASSPTGKKLFFGSGTQLSVL.

Of note for this clone: The same CDR3 arises from other DNA sequences in this sample as well. The rearrangement uses TRBV28 and TRBJ2-3; D might be TRBD2 (6 bases). The CDR3 is 13 residues long. CDR1 is MDHEN, CDR2 SYDVKM, per germline. With 2 bases removed from V and 4 bases from J, the gap between germline ends came to 7 bases. CDR3 region: CASSLRRADTQYF. Here the CDR3 DNA reads TGTGCCAGCAGTTTAAGGAGGGCAGATACGCAGTATTTT. Based on the CDR3 plus reference TRBV28 and TRBJ2-3, the full variable domain is DVKVTQSSRYLVKRTGEKVFLECVQDMDHENMFWYRQDPGLGLRLIYFSYDVKMKEKGDIPEGYSVSREKKERFSLILESASTNQTSMYLCASSLRRADTQYFGPGTRLTVL.

The rearrangement uses TRBV5-1 and TRBJ2-1; D is ambiguous. Germline V lookup: CDR1 SGHRS, CDR2 YFSETQ. The CDR3 consists of 14 residues. V was pared by 0 bases and J by 8 bases, with 12 bases between. As DNA, the CDR3 is TGCGCCAGCAGCTTGGCTCCAGGTACGCATGAGCAGTTCTTC. Its translation: CASSLAPGTHEQFF.

V gene TRBV10-3 combines with J gene TRBJ2-3; 9 bases are a match to TRBD2. Germline assignment: CDR1 ENHRY and CDR2 SYGVKD. The CDR3 length is 18 residues. Trimming took 3 bases from V and 2 from J; bases not matched to a gene: 12. The CDR3 bases are TGTGCCATCAGTGATCCCCTCCGGCGGGAGGGCCACACAGATACGCAGTATTTT. Translation gives CAISDPLRREGHTDTQYF.